This TCR beta chain was found in a study of blood T cell repertoires in COVID-19. Across the study: Acute-phase and convalescent COVID-19 samples originated in the United States, Italy and Spain. The cDNA or gDNA used as material had been derived from T cells, B-cell-depleted T cells, or PBMCs.

As handled by the study authors: For nucleated cells, counts were estimated from reference gene primer amplification. Libraries were prepared by immunoSEQ multiplex PCR; TCRdb keeps only in-frame clonotypes and omits some of them. The DNA was the basis for D and trimming; V, J and clone size are from that table. The sample shows roughly 260,000 clones, roughly 80% of them seen only once. This clone was seen only a few times. Looked up from germline, CDR1 is SEHNR and CDR2 is FQNEAQ (reference sequence). Losses at the gene ends were 6 bases for V and 5 bases for J; bases not matched to a gene: 3. This CDR3 spans 13 amino acids.

The chain recombines TRBV7-9 with TRBJ1-4; TRBD1 matches at 7 bases. The specimen sequenced was peripheral blood. This clonotype was obtained from a woman aged 40 to 50 with active or convalescent COVID-19. The CDR3 bases are TGTGCCAGCAGTTTGACAGGGAATGAAAAACTGTTTTTT. Its protein product is CASSLTGNEKLFF.